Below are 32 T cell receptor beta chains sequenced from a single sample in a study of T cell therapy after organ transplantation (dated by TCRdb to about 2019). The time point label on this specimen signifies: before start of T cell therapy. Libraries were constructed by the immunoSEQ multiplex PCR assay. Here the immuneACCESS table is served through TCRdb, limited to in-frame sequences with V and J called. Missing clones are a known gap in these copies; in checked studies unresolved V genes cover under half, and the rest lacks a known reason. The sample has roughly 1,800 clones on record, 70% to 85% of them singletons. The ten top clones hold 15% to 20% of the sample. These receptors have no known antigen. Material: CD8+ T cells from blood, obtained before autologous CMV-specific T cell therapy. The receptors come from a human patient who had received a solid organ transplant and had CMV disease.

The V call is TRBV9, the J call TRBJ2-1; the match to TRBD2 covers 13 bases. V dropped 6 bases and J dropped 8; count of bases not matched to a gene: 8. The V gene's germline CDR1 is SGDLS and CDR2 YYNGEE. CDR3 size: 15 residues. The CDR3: CASTLTSGRADEQFF. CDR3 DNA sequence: TGTGCCAGCACCCTCACTAGCGGGAGGGCCGATGAGCAGTTCTTC. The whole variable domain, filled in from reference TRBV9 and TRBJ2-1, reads DSGVTQTPKHLITATGQRVTLRCSPRSGDLSVYWYQQSLDQGLQFLIQYYNGEERAKGNILERFSAQQFPDLHSELNLSSLELGDSALYFCASTLTSGRADEQFFGPGTRLTVL.

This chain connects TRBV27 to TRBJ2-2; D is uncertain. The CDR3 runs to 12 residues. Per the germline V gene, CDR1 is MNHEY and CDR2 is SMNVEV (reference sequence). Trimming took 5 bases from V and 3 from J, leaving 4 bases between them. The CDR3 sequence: CASSEYTGELFF. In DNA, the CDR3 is TGTGCCAGCAGTGAATACACCGGGGAGCTGTTTTTT.

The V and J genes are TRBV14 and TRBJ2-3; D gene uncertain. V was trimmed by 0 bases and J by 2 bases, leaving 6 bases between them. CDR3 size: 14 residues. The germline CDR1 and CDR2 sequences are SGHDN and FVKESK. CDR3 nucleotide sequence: TGTGCCAGCAGCCAAGATCTGTACACAGATACGCAGTATTTT. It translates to CASSQDLYTDTQYF.

In DNA form, the CDR3 reads TGTGCCAGCAGTCTTTCGAGCGAGAACACCGGGGAGCTGTTTTTT. Translating it yields CASSLSSENTGELFF. V is TRBV7-9 and J is TRBJ2-2, with D unresolved. V dropped 6 bases and J dropped 1 base, with 12 bases sitting between them. The CDR3 spans 15 residues. The germline gives CDR1 SEHNR, CDR2 FQNEAQ (reference sequence). Complete variable domain (other parts from reference TRBV7-9 and TRBJ2-2): DTGVSQNPRHKITKRGQNVTFRCDPISEHNRLYWYRQTLGQGPEFLTYFQNEAQLEKSRLLSDRFSAERPKGSFSTLEIQRTEQGDSAMYLCASSLSSENTGELFFGEGSRLTVL.

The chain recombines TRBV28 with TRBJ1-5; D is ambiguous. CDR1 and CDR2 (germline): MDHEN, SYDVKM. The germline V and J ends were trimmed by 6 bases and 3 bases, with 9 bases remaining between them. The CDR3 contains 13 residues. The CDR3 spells CASRRVFNQPQHF. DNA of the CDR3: TGTGCCAGCAGACGGGTTTTCAATCAGCCCCAGCATTTT.

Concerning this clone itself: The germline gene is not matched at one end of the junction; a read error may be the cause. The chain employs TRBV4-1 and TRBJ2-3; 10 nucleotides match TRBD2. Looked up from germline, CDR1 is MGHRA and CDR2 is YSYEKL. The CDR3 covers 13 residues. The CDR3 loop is CASSQDQRGGGNF. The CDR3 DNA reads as TGCGCCAGCAGCCAAGACCAGCGGGGGGGCGGGAATTTT.

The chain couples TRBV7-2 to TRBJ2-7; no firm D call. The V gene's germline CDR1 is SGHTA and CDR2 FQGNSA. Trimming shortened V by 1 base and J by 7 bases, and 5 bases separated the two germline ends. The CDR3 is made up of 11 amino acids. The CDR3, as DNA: TGTGCCAGCAGCTTAGGAGCGGAGCAGTACTTC. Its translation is CASSLGAEQYF.

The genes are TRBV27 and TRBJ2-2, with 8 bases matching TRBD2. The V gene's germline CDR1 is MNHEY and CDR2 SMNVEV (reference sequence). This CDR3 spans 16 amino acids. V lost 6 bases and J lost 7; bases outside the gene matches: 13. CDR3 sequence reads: CASSMGAGGGGGELFF. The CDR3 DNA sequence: TGTGCCAGCAGCATGGGGGCGGGGGGCGGAGGCGGGGAGCTGTTTTTT.

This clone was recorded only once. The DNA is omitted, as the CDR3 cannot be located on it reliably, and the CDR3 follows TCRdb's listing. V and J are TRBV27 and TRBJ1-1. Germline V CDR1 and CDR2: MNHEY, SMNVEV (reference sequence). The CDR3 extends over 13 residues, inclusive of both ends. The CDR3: CASSSSTRPEAFF.

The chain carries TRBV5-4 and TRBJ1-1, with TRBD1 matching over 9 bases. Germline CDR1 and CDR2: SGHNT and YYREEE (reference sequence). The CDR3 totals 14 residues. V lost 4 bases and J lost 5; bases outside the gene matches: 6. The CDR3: CASSPDRGGTEAFF. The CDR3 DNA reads TGTGCCAGCAGCCCGGACAGGGGAGGGACTGAAGCTTTCTTT.

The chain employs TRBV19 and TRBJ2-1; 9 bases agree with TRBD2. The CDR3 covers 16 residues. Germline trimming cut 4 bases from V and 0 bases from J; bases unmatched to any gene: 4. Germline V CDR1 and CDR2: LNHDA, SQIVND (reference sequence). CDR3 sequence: CASSTGSGSSYNEQFF. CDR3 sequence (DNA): TGTGCCAGTAGTACCGGTAGCGGGAGCTCCTACAATGAGCAGTTCTTC.

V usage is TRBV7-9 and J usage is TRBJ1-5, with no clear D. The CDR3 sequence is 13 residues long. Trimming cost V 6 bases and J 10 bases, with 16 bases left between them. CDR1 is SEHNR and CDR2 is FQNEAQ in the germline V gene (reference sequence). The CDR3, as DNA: TGTGCCAGCAGTTCTACTACTCCGGGACCCCAGCATTTT. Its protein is CASSSTTPGPQHF.

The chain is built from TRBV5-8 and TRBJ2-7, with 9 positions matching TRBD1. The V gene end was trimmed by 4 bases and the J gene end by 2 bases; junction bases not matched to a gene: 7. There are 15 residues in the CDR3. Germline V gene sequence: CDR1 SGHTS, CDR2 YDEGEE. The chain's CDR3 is CASSPRDRVPYEQYF. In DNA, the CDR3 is TGTGCCAGCAGCCCCCGGGACAGGGTACCCTACGAGCAGTACTTC.

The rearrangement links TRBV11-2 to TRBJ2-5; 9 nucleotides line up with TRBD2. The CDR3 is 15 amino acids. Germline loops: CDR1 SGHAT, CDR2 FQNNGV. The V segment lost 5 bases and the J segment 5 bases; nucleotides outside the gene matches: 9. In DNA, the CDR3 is TGTGCCAGCAGCGGCGGGGGGGTGCTGTGGGAGACCCAGTACTTC. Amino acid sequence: CASSGGGVLWETQYF.

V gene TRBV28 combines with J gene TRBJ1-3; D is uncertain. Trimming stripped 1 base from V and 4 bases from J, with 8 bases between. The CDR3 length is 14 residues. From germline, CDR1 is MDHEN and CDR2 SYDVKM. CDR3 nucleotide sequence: TGTGCCAGCAGTTTATACGGGGTGGGAAACACCATATATTTT. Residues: CASSLYGVGNTIYF.

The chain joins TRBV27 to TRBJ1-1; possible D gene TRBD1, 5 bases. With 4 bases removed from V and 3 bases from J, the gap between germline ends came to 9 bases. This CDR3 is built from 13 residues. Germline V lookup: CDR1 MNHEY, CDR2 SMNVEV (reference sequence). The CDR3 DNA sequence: TGTGCCAGCAGTTATGTAGGGGACACTGAAGCTTTCTTT. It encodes CASSYVGDTEAFF.

The CDR3 protein is CASSPGTSTLDTQYF. The CDR3 nucleotides read TGTGCCAGCTCACCAGGGACTTCCACCTTGGATACGCAGTATTTT. The chain links TRBV18 to TRBJ2-3, with D perhaps matching TRBD2 (6 bases). Germline lookup yields CDR1 KGHSH and CDR2 LQKENI. The CDR3 covers 15 residues. Trimming took off 2 bases at V and 6 bases at J, with 15 bases between the two ends.

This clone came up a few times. The DNA of the CDR3 is TGCGCCAGCAAGGTAAGAGGGGGTAGCGGGAATCATGAGCAGTTCTTC. The encoded protein is CASKVRGGSGNHEQFF. The rearrangement uses TRBV10-1 and TRBJ2-1; TRBD2 agrees at 8 bases. This CDR3 has 16 residues. Germline V gene sequence: CDR1 WNHNN, CDR2 SYGVQD (reference sequence). V lost 7 bases, J lost 8 bases, and 16 bases stayed unmatched.

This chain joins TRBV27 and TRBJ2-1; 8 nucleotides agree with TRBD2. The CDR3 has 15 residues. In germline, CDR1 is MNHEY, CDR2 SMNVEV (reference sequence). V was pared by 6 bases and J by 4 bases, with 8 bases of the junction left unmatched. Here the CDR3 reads CASRPREAKYNEQFF. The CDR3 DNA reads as TGTGCCAGCAGGCCGCGGGAGGCCAAGTACAATGAGCAGTTCTTC.

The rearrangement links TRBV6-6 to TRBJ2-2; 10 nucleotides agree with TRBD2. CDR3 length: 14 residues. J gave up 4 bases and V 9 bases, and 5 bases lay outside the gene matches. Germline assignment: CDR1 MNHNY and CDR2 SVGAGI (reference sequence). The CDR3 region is CASSGGPFTGELFF. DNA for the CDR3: TGTGCCAGTAGCGGGGGGCCCTTCACCGGGGAGCTGTTTTTT.

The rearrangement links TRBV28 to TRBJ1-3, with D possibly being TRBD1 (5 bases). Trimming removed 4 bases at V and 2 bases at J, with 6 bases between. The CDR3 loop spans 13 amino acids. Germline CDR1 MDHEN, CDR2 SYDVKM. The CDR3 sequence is CASSWGAGNTIYF. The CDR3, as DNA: TGTGCCAGCAGTTGGGGGGCTGGAAACACCATATATTTT.

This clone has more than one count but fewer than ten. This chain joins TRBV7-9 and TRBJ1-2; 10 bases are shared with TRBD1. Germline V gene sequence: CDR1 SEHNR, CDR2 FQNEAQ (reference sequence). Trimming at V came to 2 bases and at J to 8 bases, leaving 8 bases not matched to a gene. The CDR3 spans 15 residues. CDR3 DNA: TGTGCCAGCAGCTTATATGACGGGACAGGGGAGGGCTACACCTTC. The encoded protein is CASSLYDGTGEGYTF.

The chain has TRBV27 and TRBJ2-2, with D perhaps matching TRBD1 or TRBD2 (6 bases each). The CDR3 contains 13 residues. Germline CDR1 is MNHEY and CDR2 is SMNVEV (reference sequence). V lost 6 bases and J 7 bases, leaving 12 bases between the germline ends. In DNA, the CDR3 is TGTGCCAGCAGGGGGGCGGGAAACGGGGAGCTGTTTTTT. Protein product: CASRGAGNGELFF.

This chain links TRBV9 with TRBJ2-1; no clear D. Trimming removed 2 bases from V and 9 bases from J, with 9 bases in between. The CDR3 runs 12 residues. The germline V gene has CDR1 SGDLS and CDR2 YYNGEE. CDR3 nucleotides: TGTGCCAGCAGCGTTTCTGAGCGTGAGCAGTTCTTC. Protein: CASSVSEREQFF.

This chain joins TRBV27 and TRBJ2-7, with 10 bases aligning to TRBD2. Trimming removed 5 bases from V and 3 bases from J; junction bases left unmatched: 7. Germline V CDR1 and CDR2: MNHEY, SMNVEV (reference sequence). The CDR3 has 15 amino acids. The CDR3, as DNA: TGTGCCAGCAGTCCCACTAGCGGGGACCTCTACGAGCAGTACTTC. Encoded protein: CASSPTSGDLYEQYF.

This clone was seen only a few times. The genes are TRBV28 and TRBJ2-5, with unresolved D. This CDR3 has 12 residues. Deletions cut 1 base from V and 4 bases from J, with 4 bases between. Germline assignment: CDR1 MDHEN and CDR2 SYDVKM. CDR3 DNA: TGTGCCAGCAGTTTATCCCTAGAGACCCAGTACTTC. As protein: CASSLSLETQYF. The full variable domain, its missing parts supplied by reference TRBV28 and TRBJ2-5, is DVKVTQSSRYLVKRTGEKVFLECVQDMDHENMFWYRQDPGLGLRLIYFSYDVKMKEKGDIPEGYSVSREKKERFSLILESASTNQTSMYLCASSLSLETQYFGPGTRLLVL.

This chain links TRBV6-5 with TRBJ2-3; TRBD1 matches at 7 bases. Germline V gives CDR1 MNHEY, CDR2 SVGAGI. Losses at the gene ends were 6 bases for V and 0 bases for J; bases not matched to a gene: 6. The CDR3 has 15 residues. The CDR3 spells CASSPEGASTDTQYF. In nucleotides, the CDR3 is TGTGCCAGCAGCCCCGAGGGGGCTAGCACAGATACGCAGTATTTT.

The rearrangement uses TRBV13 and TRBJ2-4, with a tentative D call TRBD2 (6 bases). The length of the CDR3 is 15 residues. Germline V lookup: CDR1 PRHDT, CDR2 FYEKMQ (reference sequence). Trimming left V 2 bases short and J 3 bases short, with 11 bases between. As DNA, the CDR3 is TGTGCCAGCAGCTTAAGCCGGACTAACAAAAACATTCAGTACTTC. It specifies CASSLSRTNKNIQYF.

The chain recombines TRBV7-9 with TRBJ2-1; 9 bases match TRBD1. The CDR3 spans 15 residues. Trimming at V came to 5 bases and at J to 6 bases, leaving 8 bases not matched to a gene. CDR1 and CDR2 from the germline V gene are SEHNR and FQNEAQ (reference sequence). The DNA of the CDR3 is TGTGCCAGCAGCCCGGGACAGGGTTACATCAATGAGCAGTTCTTC. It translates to CASSPGQGYINEQFF.

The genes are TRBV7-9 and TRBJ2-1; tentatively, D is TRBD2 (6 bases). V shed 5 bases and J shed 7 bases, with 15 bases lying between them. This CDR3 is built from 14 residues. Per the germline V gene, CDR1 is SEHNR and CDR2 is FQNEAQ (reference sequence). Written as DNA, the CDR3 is TGTGCCAGCAGCAATCCGGGACTCCATAATGAGCAGTTCTTC. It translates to CASSNPGLHNEQFF.

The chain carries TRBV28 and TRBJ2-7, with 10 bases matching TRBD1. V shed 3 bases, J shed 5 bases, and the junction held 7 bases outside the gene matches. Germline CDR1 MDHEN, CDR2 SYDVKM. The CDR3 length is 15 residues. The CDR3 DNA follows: TGTGCCAGCAGTTTTCTCCGGGACAGGGGACACGAGCAGTACTTC. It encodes CASSFLRDRGHEQYF.

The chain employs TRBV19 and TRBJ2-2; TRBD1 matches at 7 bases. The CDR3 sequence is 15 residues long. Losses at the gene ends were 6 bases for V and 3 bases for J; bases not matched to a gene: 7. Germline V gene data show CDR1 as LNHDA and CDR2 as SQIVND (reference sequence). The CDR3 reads CASRNRGRDTGELFF. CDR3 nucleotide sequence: TGTGCCAGTAGGAACAGGGGAAGGGACACCGGGGAGCTGTTTTTT.